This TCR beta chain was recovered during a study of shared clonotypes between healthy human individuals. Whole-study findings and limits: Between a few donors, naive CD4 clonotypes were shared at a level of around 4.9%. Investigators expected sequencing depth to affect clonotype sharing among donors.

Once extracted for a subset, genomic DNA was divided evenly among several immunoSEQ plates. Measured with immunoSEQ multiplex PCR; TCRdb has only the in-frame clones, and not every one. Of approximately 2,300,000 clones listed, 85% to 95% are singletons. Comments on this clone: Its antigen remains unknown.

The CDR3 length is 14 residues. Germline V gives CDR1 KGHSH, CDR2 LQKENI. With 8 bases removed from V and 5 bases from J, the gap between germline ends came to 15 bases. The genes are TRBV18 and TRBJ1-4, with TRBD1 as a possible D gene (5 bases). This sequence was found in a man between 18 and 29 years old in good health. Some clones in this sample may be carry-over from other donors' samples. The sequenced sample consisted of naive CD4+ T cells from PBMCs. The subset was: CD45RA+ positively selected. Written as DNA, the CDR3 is TGTGCCAGCAGCAACAGGTTGCTAAATGAAAAACTGTTTTTT. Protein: CASSNRLLNEKLFF.